A selection of T cell receptor beta chains follows, all from one sample in a study of CD8+ T cells in alopecia areata. TCRdb keeps only in-frame clones here, not all; method: immunoSEQ multiplex PCR. In the table there are 55,000 to 65,000 clones, about 40% of which are singletons. Material for sequencing was NKG2D-low CD8+ T cells sorted from blood. These receptors came from a human donor with alopecia areata. Each CDR3 is given with its conserved first and last residue. A D gene is named only where the DNA matches it firmly. Expanded clones are given a class, and other clones once, few, many or no size at all.

clone size: -
V gene: TRBV7-9
D gene: TRBD1
J gene: TRBJ2-5
CDR3 protein: CASSPTTTPGQSTQYF
CDR3 DNA: TGTGCCAGCAGCCCTACCACCACTCCGGGACAGTCAACCCAGTACTTC

clone size: -
V gene: TRBV28
D gene: TRBD2
J gene: TRBJ2-5
CDR3 protein: CASSPRTSGRLYQETQYF
CDR3 DNA: TGTGCCAGCAGTCCACGGACTAGCGGGAGATTGTACCAAGAGACCCAGTACTTC

clone size: few
V gene: TRBV7-9
D gene: -
J gene: TRBJ2-2
CDR3 protein: CASTHGLTAGGELFF
CDR3 DNA: TGTGCCAGCACCCACGGGCTTACTGCCGGCGGGGAGCTGTTTTTT

clone size: few
V gene: TRBV19
D gene: -
J gene: TRBJ1-6
CDR3 protein: CASSSGVLSPLHF
CDR3 DNA: TGTGCCAGTAGTTCCGGGGTGTTATCACCCCTCCACTTT

clone size: -
V gene: TRBV27
D gene: -
J gene: TRBJ2-7
CDR3 protein: CASSLHSGTSYEQYF
CDR3 DNA: TGTGCCAGCAGTCTCCACTCCGGAACCTCCTACGAGCAGTACTTC

clone size: few
V gene: TRBV7-9
D gene: -
J gene: TRBJ1-1
CDR3 protein: CASSYLATQEAFF
CDR3 DNA: TGTGCCAGCAGCTACCTCGCCACCCAAGAAGCTTTCTTT

clone size: -
V gene: TRBV4-1
D gene: TRBD1
J gene: TRBJ2-7
CDR3 protein: CASSLTGTGYEQYF
CDR3 DNA: TGCGCCAGCAGCCTCACCGGGACAGGTTACGAGCAGTACTTC

clone size: few
V gene: TRBV7-9
D gene: -
J gene: TRBJ1-1
CDR3 protein: CASTTLIMNTEAFF
CDR3 DNA: TGTGCCAGCACCACTCTGATTATGAACACTGAAGCTTTCTTT

clone size: -
V gene: TRBV4-3
D gene: TRBD1
J gene: TRBJ2-6
CDR3 protein: CASSHPGQFSGANVLTF
CDR3 DNA: TGCGCCAGCAGCCACCCGGGACAGTTCTCTGGGGCCAACGTCCTGACTTTC

clone size: -
V gene: TRBV4-3
D gene: -
J gene: TRBJ2-6
CDR3 protein: CASSLSLTGIFSGANVLTF
CDR3 DNA: TGCGCCAGCAGCCTATCACTAACAGGGATATTCTCTGGGGCCAACGTCCTGACTTTC

clone size: -
V gene: TRBV29-1
D gene: TRBD2
J gene: TRBJ2-1
CDR3 protein: CSVDPGLAVQSSYNEQFF
CDR3 DNA: TGCAGCGTTGATCCCGGACTAGCGGTTCAGAGCTCCTACAATGAGCAGTTCTTC

clone size: -
V gene: TRBV5-1
D gene: TRBD2
J gene: TRBJ2-5
CDR3 protein: CASFPSLAGRGETQYF
CDR3 DNA: TGCGCCAGCTTCCCTTCCCTAGCGGGGAGGGGGGAGACCCAGTACTTC

clone size: few
V gene: TRBV7-9
D gene: TRBD1
J gene: TRBJ2-7
CDR3 protein: CASSLTGGLYEQYF
CDR3 DNA: TGTGCCAGCAGCCTGACAGGGGGCCTCTACGAGCAGTACTTC

clone size: -
V gene: TRBV2
D gene: -
J gene: TRBJ2-5
CDR3 protein: CASQGPLGRETQYF
CDR3 DNA: TGTGCCAGCCAAGGGCCCCTGGGCAGGGAGACCCAGTACTTC

clone size: -
V gene: TRBV29-1
D gene: -
J gene: TRBJ1-1
CDR3 protein: CSVAGGVNTEAFF
CDR3 DNA: TGCAGCGTGGCGGGGGGCGTGAACACTGAAGCTTTCTTT

clone size: -
V gene: TRBV4-3
D gene: -
J gene: TRBJ2-1
CDR3 protein: CASSQDLPLAGHEQFF
CDR3 DNA: TGCGCCAGCAGCCAAGATCTCCCGCTCGCCGGTCATGAGCAGTTCTTC

clone size: few
V gene: TRBV29-1
D gene: TRBD1
J gene: TRBJ2-1
CDR3 protein: CSVEVTGGRGNEQFF
CDR3 DNA: TGCAGCGTTGAAGTGACAGGGGGTAGGGGTAATGAGCAGTTCTTC

clone size: -
V gene: TRBV4-1
D gene: TRBD2
J gene: TRBJ2-3
CDR3 protein: CASSRPGLEKDTQYF
CDR3 DNA: TGCGCCAGCAGCCGACCGGGACTAGAGAAAGATACGCAGTATTTT

clone size: -
V gene: TRBV7-9
D gene: -
J gene: TRBJ2-4
CDR3 protein: CASSPGRSKNIQYF
CDR3 DNA: TGTGCCAGCAGCCCGGGACGGAGCAAAAACATTCAGTACTTC

clone size: -
V gene: TRBV6-6
D gene: -
J gene: TRBJ1-2
CDR3 protein: CASSYAYTRNYGYTF
CDR3 DNA: TGTGCCAGCAGTTACGCTTATACGAGGAACTATGGCTACACCTTC

clone size: -
V gene: TRBV27
D gene: TRBD2
J gene: TRBJ2-1
CDR3 protein: CASSLRAGGPYNEQFF
CDR3 DNA: TGTGCCAGCAGTTTAAGAGCGGGGGGCCCATACAATGAGCAGTTCTTC

clone size: -
V gene: TRBV11-2
D gene: -
J gene: TRBJ2-1
CDR3 protein: CARRGDLVF
CDR3 DNA: TGTGCCAGGAGGGGGGATTTGGTCTTC

clone size: many
V gene: TRBV4-1
D gene: -
J gene: TRBJ1-4
CDR3 protein: CASSRFSSQKLFF
CDR3 DNA: TGCGCCAGCAGCCGATTCTCCAGTCAAAAACTGTTTTTT

clone size: -
V gene: TRBV29-1
D gene: TRBD1
J gene: TRBJ1-5
CDR3 protein: CSVETGTGPQHF
CDR3 DNA: TGCAGCGTTGAGACAGGGACAGGACCCCAGCATTTT

clone size: many
V gene: TRBV28
D gene: -
J gene: TRBJ2-7
CDR3 protein: CASSLRHSTYEQYF
CDR3 DNA: TGTGCCAGCAGTTTACGGCACTCCACCTACGAGCAGTACTTC

clone size: once
V gene: TRBV6-5
D gene: TRBD2
J gene: TRBJ2-1
CDR3 protein: CASRIGLAGSNEQFF
CDR3 DNA: TGTGCCAGCCGAATAGGGCTAGCGGGGTCCAATGAGCAGTTCTTC

clone size: -
V gene: TRBV5-1
D gene: -
J gene: TRBJ1-1
CDR3 protein: CASSRYLGTEAFF
CDR3 DNA: TGCGCCAGCAGCCGATACTTAGGCACTGAAGCTTTCTTT

clone size: few
V gene: TRBV29-1
D gene: -
J gene: TRBJ2-4
CDR3 protein: CSVARKGAKNIQYF
CDR3 DNA: TGCAGCGTTGCCAGAAAAGGAGCCAAAAACATTCAGTACTTC

clone size: -
V gene: TRBV5-1
D gene: -
J gene: TRBJ2-3
CDR3 protein: CASSSHEADTQYF
CDR3 DNA: TGCGCCAGCAGCTCCCACGAGGCAGATACGCAGTATTTT